This T cell receptor beta chain was retrieved from a study of cytomegalovirus exposure and HLA in healthy donors. Study-level background: Of some 400 genotyped donors, 70% to 85% clustered with self-reported Caucasian donors.

Germline assignment: CDR1 SGDLS and CDR2 YYNGEE. This CDR3 has 16 residues. The V end was cut by 0 bases, the J end by 3 bases, with 12 bases between. Study-wide points: TCR beta sequences numbering under 20,000 were associated with HLA alleles at 0.05 false discovery rate in a later analysis. Researchers counted around 160 TCR beta chains as cytomegalovirus-associated. The authors confirmed in vitro that a few CMV-associated chains were specific for CMV antigens.

PCR used 60 Vbeta primers and 13 Jbeta primers. Some clones are missing from TCRdb's copy, which holds only in-frame ones; the method was immunoSEQ multiplex PCR. Among fewer than 200,000 clones, roughly 80% were seen once, and the ten largest hold about 5%. In regard to this clone: The target antigen is unknown.

The chain employs TRBV9 and TRBJ1-4; TRBD1 might be the D (5 bases). Sequenced material: PBMCs. The receptor was derived from a woman in her 50s in good health and CMV-seropositive. The CDR3 here is CASSVGPGGANEKLFF. In DNA form, the CDR3 reads TGTGCCAGCAGCGTAGGGCCCGGGGGGGCTAATGAAAAACTGTTTTTT.